This T cell receptor (beta chain) came from a study of OX40 agonist ivuxolimab in advanced cancers. General study points: Among T cells, CD8+ cells averaged more expanded clones than CD4+ cells.

As concerns this clone: Its antigen is unidentified.

Peripheral blood came from all dose cohorts at three timepoints. TCRdb's copy holds only in-frame clones and misses some; the assay was immunoSEQ multiplex PCR. The profile covers about 75,000 clones, with about 85% appearing a single time and 15% to 20% taken by the ten largest. Germline V gene sequence: CDR1 SGHVS, CDR2 FNYEAQ. CDR3 length: 14 amino acids. V dropped 3 bases and J dropped 3 bases, with 9 bases sitting between them. The sample consisted of CD4+ or CD8+ T cells sorted from blood, taken in a trial of the OX40 agonist ivuxolimab. This receptor was identified in an adult with an advanced solid tumor such as melanoma, head and neck, liver or kidney cancer. V usage is TRBV7-6 and J usage is TRBJ2-1; possibly TRBD1 for D (5 bases). The CDR3 loop is CASSFEGVYNEQFF. The CDR3 DNA reads TGTGCCAGCAGCTTCGAAGGGGTCTACAATGAGCAGTTCTTC.